Listed below are T cell receptor beta chains from one sample, sequenced in a study of lymphopenia after photon versus proton radiotherapy. Repertoires were generated with immunoSEQ multiplex PCR, while TCRdb's copy carries only in-frame clones and drops some. This table has around 33,000 clones, 75% to 90% appearing once. The input for sequencing was peripheral blood, taken from a patient treated with proton-based radiotherapy. These receptors were collected from a woman aged 70-85 years with pancreatic cancer. Some clones in this sample may be carry-over from other donors' samples. The CDR3 runs from the conserved cysteine through the conserved F or W. D genes are given only for firm matches. Clone size is given for some rows only: seen once, a few or many times, or a class if the clone is expanded.

>TRBJ2-3|TRBV5-1|TRBD2|.
CASSWTGGPEDTQYF
TGCGCCAGCAGCTGGACGGGAGGGCCGGAAGATACGCAGTATTTT
>TRBJ2-6|TRBV28|TRBD1|.
CASSLVGTGPSGANVLTF
TGTGCCAGCAGTTTGGTTGGGACAGGGCCCTCTGGGGCCAACGTCCTGACTTTC
>TRBJ2-3|TRBV19|.|.
CASSSGQRGTDTQYF
TGTGCCAGTAGTAGCGGTCAGCGGGGCACAGATACGCAGTATTTT
>TRBJ2-6|TRBV28|.|.
CASRGSFSGANVLTF
TGTGCCAGCCGCGGATCCTTCTCTGGGGCCAACGTCCTGACTTTC
>TRBJ1-2|TRBV7-9|.|.
CASSSSQGAAYGYTF
TGTGCCAGCAGCTCCAGCCAGGGAGCCGCTTATGGCTACACCTTC
>TRBJ2-7|TRBV7-2|TRBD1|.
CASSLTGHEQYF
TGTGCCAGCAGCTTGACAGGGCACGAGCAGTACTTC
>TRBJ1-1|TRBV9|TRBD1|.
CASSEGQHTEAFF
TGTGCCAGCAGTGAGGGACAGCACACTGAAGCTTTCTTT
>TRBJ2-7|TRBV28|TRBD2|.
CASSLNLLAGGLSYEQYF
TGTGCCAGCAGTTTAAACCTCTTAGCGGGAGGGCTCTCCTACGAGCAGTACTTC
>TRBJ2-3|TRBV7-2|.|.
CASSFSISSTDTQYF
TGTGCCAGCAGCTTCAGCATCTCAAGCACAGATACGCAGTATTTT
>TRBJ1-2|TRBV28|.|.
CASTLGGGVWNGYTF
TGTGCCAGCACCCTTGGCGGGGGCGTCTGGAATGGCTACACCTTC
>TRBJ1-5|TRBV6-6|.|once
CASSQQGTTQPQHF
TGTGCCAGCAGCCAACAGGGTACGACGCAGCCCCAGCATTTT
>TRBJ1-1|TRBV10-3|TRBD1|.
CAISESNRGNTEAFF
TGTGCCATCAGTGAGTCGAACAGGGGAAACACTGAAGCTTTCTTT
>TRBJ2-7|TRBV10-2|.|.
CASRDRTRYEQYF
TGCGCCAGCCGAGACAGGACCCGCTACGAGCAGTACTTC
>TRBJ1-4|TRBV6-5|.|.
CASSYRGTDEKLFF
TGTGCCAGCAGTTATAGAGGAACTGATGAAAAACTGTTTTTT
>TRBJ2-1|TRBV6-1|.|.
CASSSVGHYNEQFF
TGTGCCAGCAGCAGCGTGGGACACTACAATGAGCAGTTCTTC
>TRBJ2-1|TRBV7-2|.|.
CASSPRDKIYNEQFF
TGTGCCAGCAGCCCAAGGGACAAAATCTACAATGAGCAGTTCTTC
>TRBJ2-3|TRBV5-1|.|.
CASSLVGSYTDTQYF
TGCGCCAGCAGCTTGGTGGGGTCGTACACAGATACGCAGTATTTT
>TRBJ1-5|TRBV2|TRBD1|few
CASSQGQGNQPQHF
TGTGCCAGCAGCCAAGGACAGGGCAATCAGCCCCAGCATTTT
>TRBJ2-5|TRBV27|TRBD1|.
CASSPLDRQETQYF
TGTGCCAGCAGCCCCCTGGACAGGCAGGAGACCCAGTACTTC
>TRBJ2-3|TRBV11-3|.|.
CASSQGPKGTQYF
TGTGCCAGCAGCCAGGGGCCCAAAGGTACGCAGTATTTT
>TRBJ1-2|TRBV10-3|.|.
CAISAAADGYTF
TGTGCCATCAGTGCCGCGGCGGATGGCTACACCTTC
>TRBJ2-2|TRBV6-6|.|.
CASSYTSPMNTGELFF
TGTGCCAGCAGTTACACCTCTCCTATGAACACCGGGGAGCTGTTTTTT
>TRBJ2-4|TRBV7-9|.|.
CASSHERSGLNIQYF
TGTGCCAGCAGCCACGAGAGAAGCGGGTTAAACATTCAGTACTTC
>TRBJ1-5|TRBV28|TRBD1|.
CASSLWGQAGGSNQPQHF
TGTGCCAGCAGTTTATGGGGACAGGCGGGGGGAAGCAATCAGCCCCAGCATTTT
>TRBJ2-1|TRBV18|.|.
CAALGQGPYNEQFF
TGTGCCGCTCTTGGACAAGGACCCTACAATGAGCAGTTCTTC
>TRBJ1-2|TRBV6-5|.|.
CASSYDNGNYGYTF
TGTGCCAGCAGTTACGATAACGGTAACTATGGCTACACCTTC
>TRBJ1-3|TRBV14|.|.
CATKRGSSGNTIYF
TGTGCCACTAAACGGGGGAGCTCTGGAAACACCATATATTTT
>TRBJ1-1|TRBV28|.|.
CASSPVMNTEAFF
TGTGCCAGCAGTCCAGTGATGAACACTGAAGCTTTCTTT
>TRBJ1-1|TRBV28|.|few
CASTTDWGTEAFF
TGTGCCAGCACCACCGACTGGGGCACTGAAGCTTTCTTT
>TRBJ1-1|TRBV11-2|.|.
CASSSNDRLEAFF
TGTGCCAGCAGCTCTAACGACAGGCTCGAAGCTTTCTTT
>TRBJ2-2|TRBV28|.|.
CATHRNTGELFF
TGTGCCACCCACAGGAACACCGGGGAGCTGTTTTTT
>TRBJ2-3|TRBV27|TRBD1|.
CASSLDRSTDTQYF
TGTGCCAGCAGTCTGGACAGGAGCACAGATACGCAGTATTTT
>TRBJ1-5|TRBV7-8|.|.
CASSLEPQNQPQHF
TGTGCCAGCAGCTTAGAGCCGCAGAATCAGCCCCAGCATTTT
>TRBJ1-4|TRBV28|.|.
CASSLDSRNEKLFF
TGTGCCAGCAGTTTGGACAGCCGGAATGAAAAACTGTTTTTT
>TRBJ2-7|TRBV9|.|.
CASSAWDTVGEEQYF
TGTGCCAGCAGCGCTTGGGACACCGTCGGAGAGGAGCAGTACTTC
>TRBJ1-2|TRBV19|TRBD1|.
CASSFPRQGEQHGYTF
TGTGCCAGTAGTTTCCCCAGACAGGGAGAACAACATGGCTACACCTTC
>TRBJ2-6|TRBV29-1|.|.
CSAALSSGANVLTF
TGCAGCGCTGCGTTGAGCTCTGGGGCCAACGTCCTGACTTTC
>TRBJ2-2|TRBV5-1|.|.
CASSLGQNTGELFF
TGCGCCAGCAGCCTGGGACAAAACACCGGGGAGCTGTTTTTT
>TRBJ1-6|TRBV4-3|.|once
CASTRGGTDSPLHF
TGCGCCAGCACCCGCGGAGGGACGGACTCACCCCTCCACTTT
>TRBJ2-3|TRBV7-2|.|.
CASSAGVPGAQYF
TGTGCCAGCAGCGCCGGGGTCCCGGGGGCGCAGTATTTT
>TRBJ2-7|TRBV19|.|.
CASSQRQGQGGEQYF
TGTGCCAGTAGTCAACGACAGGGCCAGGGGGGGGAGCAGTACTTC
>TRBJ2-7|TRBV5-1|.|.
CASSSTGQSYEQYF
TGCGCCAGCAGCTCGACCGGGCAATCTTACGAGCAGTACTTC
>TRBJ1-1|TRBV30|.|.
CAWNLLGGQNTEAFF
TGTGCCTGGAACCTTCTGGGTGGCCAGAACACTGAAGCTTTTTTT
>TRBJ1-2|TRBV5-1|TRBD1|.
CASTRDRGNYGYTF
TGCGCCAGCACCCGGGACAGGGGCAACTATGGCTACACCTTC
>TRBJ2-7|TRBV28|.|once
CASRSGVQASYEQYF
TGTGCCAGCAGGTCAGGGGTCCAAGCGAGCTACGAGCAGTACTTC
>TRBJ2-7|TRBV27|.|.
CASSSRQGLYEQYF
TGTGCCAGCAGTTCTCGGCAGGGGCTCTACGAGCAGTACTTC
>TRBJ1-1|TRBV7-9|.|.
CASSPTITEAFF
TGTGCCAGCAGCCCCACGATCACTGAAGCTTTCTTT
>TRBJ2-4|TRBV28|.|.
CASSLTGRNIQYF
TGTGCCAGCAGTTTAACAGGTCGGAACATTCAGTACTTC